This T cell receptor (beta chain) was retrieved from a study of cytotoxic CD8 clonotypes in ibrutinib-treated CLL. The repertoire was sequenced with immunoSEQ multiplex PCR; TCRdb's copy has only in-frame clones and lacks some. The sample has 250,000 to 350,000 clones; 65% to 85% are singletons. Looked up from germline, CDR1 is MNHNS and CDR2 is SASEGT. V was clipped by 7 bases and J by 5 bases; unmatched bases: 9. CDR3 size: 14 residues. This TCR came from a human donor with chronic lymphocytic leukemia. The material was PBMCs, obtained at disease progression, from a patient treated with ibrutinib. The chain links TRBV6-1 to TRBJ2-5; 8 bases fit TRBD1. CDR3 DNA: TGTGCCAGCAATCAGGACAGGGTGAGGGAGACCCAGTACTTC. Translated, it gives CASNQDRVRETQYF.